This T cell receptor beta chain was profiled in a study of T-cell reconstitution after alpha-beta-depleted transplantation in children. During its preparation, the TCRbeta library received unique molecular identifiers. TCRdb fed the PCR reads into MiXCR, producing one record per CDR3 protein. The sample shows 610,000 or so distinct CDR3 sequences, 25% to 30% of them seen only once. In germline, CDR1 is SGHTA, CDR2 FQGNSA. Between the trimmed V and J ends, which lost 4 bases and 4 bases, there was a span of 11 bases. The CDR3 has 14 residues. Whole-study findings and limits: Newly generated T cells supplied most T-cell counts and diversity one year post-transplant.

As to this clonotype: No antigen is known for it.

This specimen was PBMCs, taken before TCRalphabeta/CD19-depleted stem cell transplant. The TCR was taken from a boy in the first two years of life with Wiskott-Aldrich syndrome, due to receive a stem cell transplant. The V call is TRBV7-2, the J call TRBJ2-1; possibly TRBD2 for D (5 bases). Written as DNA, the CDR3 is TGTGCCAGCAGCTCCGACTATCTTTACAATGAGCAGTTCTTC. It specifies CASSSDYLYNEQFF.